This T cell receptor (beta chain) was captured by sequencing in a study of response to subunit inactivated influenza vaccine. The study, taken as a whole, reports: After each seasonal influenza vaccination, few new T cells are recruited, the authors suggested.

This CDR3 region has 14 residues. CDR1 MNHEY and CDR2 SVGEGT come from the germline V gene. Trimming shortened V by 8 bases and J by 0 bases, and 10 bases separated the two germline ends. The sample holds a few counts of this clonotype. Its antigen is unknown. TCRdb re-called the RT-PCR reads through MiXCR, storing one row per CDR3 protein. The data hold about 520,000 distinct CDR3 sequences, with about 25% observed a single time. The chain employs TRBV6-2 or TRBV6-3 and TRBJ2-2; D may correspond to TRBD1 or TRBD2 (5 bases each). The sample was CD4+ T cells sorted from PBMCs, taken more than 4 days after vaccination. This clonotype was sampled from a man aged 50 to 60 who received an inactivated influenza vaccine. The CDR3 DNA reads TGTGCCAGCTCCTGGGACCCGAACACCGGGGAGCTGTTTTTT. This encodes CASSWDPNTGELFF.